This is a list of T cell receptor beta chains from one sample in a study of cytomegalovirus exposure and HLA in healthy donors. TCRdb's copy holds only in-frame clones and misses some; the assay was immunoSEQ multiplex PCR. The data contain 150,000 or so clones, about 75% of them seen just once; the ten biggest clones take up about an eighth. The sequencing input was PBMCs. Every receptor here comes from a middle-aged man in good health and CMV-seropositive. Both conserved end residues are part of each CDR3. The D gene is left open where the match is weak. Rows may omit the clone size; those that give it use once, few, many or a size class.

j_call	v_call	d_call	clone_size	cdr3_nt	cdr3_aa
TRBJ1-5	TRBV5-4	NA	NA	TGTGCCAGCAGCCCTTGGGGCAAGGATCAGCCCCAGCATTTT	CASSPWGKDQPQHF
TRBJ1-5	TRBV2	NA	NA	TGTGCCAGCAGTGACTTGGGGCCGCTCCAGCATTTT	CASSDLGPLQHF
TRBJ1-6	TRBV9	TRBD1	NA	TGTGCCAGCACCTCGACAGGGTCACCCCTCCACTTT	CASTSTGSPLHF
TRBJ1-1	TRBV28	TRBD1	NA	TGTGCCAGCAGTCCTGGGGACAGGGCAGTCGCTGAAGCTTTCTTT	CASSPGDRAVAEAFF
TRBJ2-2	TRBV11-2	TRBD2	few	TGTGCCAGCAGTTCGTCCGGGACTATCTCCGGGGAGCTGTTTTTT	CASSSSGTISGELFF
TRBJ1-6	TRBV27	TRBD1	NA	TGTGCCAGCAGTTTATCCCGGGGACAGGGGGCTTTATCCTATAATTCACCCCTCCACTTT	CASSLSRGQGALSYNSPLHF
TRBJ2-7	TRBV27	NA	NA	TGTGCCAGCAGTTTCATCAGGGTTTCCGTGTACGAGCAGTACTTC	CASSFIRVSVYEQYF
TRBJ1-1	TRBV11-2	TRBD1	few	TGTGCCAGCAGCTCATGGACAGGTCTTGCGAACACTGAAGCTTTCTTT	CASSSWTGLANTEAFF
TRBJ2-3	TRBV7-9	TRBD1	NA	TGTGCCAGCAGCTTATTTACAGGGGGCTTCGCAGATACGCAGTATTTT	CASSLFTGGFADTQYF
TRBJ1-2	TRBV4-1	TRBD1	once	TGCGCCAGCAGCCTAAGACAGGGGGTCACCGGTAACTATGGCTACACCTTC	CASSLRQGVTGNYGYTF